This T cell receptor (beta chain) appears in the sequencing data of a study of blood T cells in healthy people across ages. Study conclusions and caveats: Naive CD4+ cell counts and diversity both ran higher in long-lived than in aged donors.

With a J-beta primer mix and a sample-barcoded 5' primer, a second PCR ran about 6 to 11 cycles. A template-switch adaptor containing 12 random nucleotides labeled each cDNA molecule. TCRdb redid the calling of the 5' RACE reads with MiXCR, one entry per CDR3 protein. In the table there are 1.5 million to 2 million distinct CDR3 sequences, 40% to 55% of which are singletons. The ends lost 8 bases at V and 7 bases at J; junction bases unmatched: 12. CDR1 and CDR2 (germline): MNHEY, SVGAGI. The CDR3 runs to 15 residues. A word on this clonotype: No antigen is known for it.

The chain links TRBV6-5 to TRBJ2-3; the match to TRBD2 covers 10 bases. The receptor was isolated from a woman aged 35 to 49 in good health. The sample consisted of blood. The CDR3 reads CASFTKRGGPNTQYF. CDR3 nucleotide sequence: TGTGCCAGCTTTACCAAGCGGGGGGGCCCGAATACGCAGTATTTT.